Detailed here is one T cell receptor (beta chain). Its antigen is undetermined. This clone may be a read error of a much larger clone one base away. This entry belongs to a study of blood T cells in healthy people across ages. Findings of the study overall: Per million T cells, the diversity of TCR beta decreased roughly linearly as age advanced. Naive T cell percentage strongly correlated with TCR beta diversity.

A sample-barcoded 5' primer and a J-beta primer mix were used in a second PCR of about 7 to 12 cycles. A minimum of 2.5 million CDR3-containing paired-end reads was obtained for each sample. TCRdb independently ran MiXCR on the 5' RACE reads; one entry per CDR3 protein. The sample yields hundreds of thousands of distinct CDR3 sequences, 52% seen once. Germline loops: CDR1 SGDLS, CDR2 YYNGEE. This CDR3 spans 16 amino acids. This TCR was recovered from a woman older than 75 in good health. The genes are TRBV9 and TRBJ2-5; 9 positions agree with TRBD1. The DNA end favors TRBJ2-1, so the J call may be wrong. The sample consisted of blood. The DNA for the CDR3 is TGTGCCAGCAGCCCTCGGACAGGGGCCCCTCAAGAGACCCAGTTCTTC. This encodes CASSPRTGAPQETQFF.